In this sample, the clone carrying this T cell receptor (beta chain) turned up once. The data derive from a study of technical replicates of blood from several donors. The assay was immunoSEQ multiplex PCR, and TCRdb's table has in-frame clones only and misses some. The sample lists around 80,000 clones, 95% to 98% seen once, with 0.15% in the top ten. The TCR was taken from a human donor in good health. The sample consisted of T cells isolated from PBMCs.

This CDR3 is CASSLGPGGRTEAFF. In DNA form, the CDR3 reads TGTGCCAGCAGCTTAGGTCCCGGGGGGAGGACTGAAGCTTTCTTT. The chain carries TRBV7-9 and TRBJ1-1; a possible D gene is TRBD1 (5 bases). Trimming pared 1 base from V and 5 bases from J, leaving 14 bases between. This CDR3 comprises 15 residues. Germline-derived CDR1 and CDR2 are SEHNR and FQNEAQ (reference sequence).